This TCR beta chain was sequenced in a study of OX40 agonist ivuxolimab in advanced cancers. Study at large: The patients received ivuxolimab by intravenous route every 2 weeks at 0.01 to 10 mg/kg.

Profiled with immunoSEQ multiplex PCR; TCRdb holds only in-frame clones, not every one. The table shows about 84,000 clones, with 94% occurring only once. The CDR3 has 16 residues. The ends lost 5 bases at V and 2 bases at J; junction bases unmatched: 6. CDR1 and CDR2 (germline): SGHAT, FQNNGV. The clonotype originates from an adult with an advanced solid tumor such as melanoma, head and neck, liver or kidney cancer. The specimen comprised CD4+ or CD8+ T cells sorted from blood, sampled in a trial of the OX40 agonist ivuxolimab. V usage is TRBV11-2 and J usage is TRBJ2-3; 11 bases are a match to TRBD2. CDR3: CASSLGTSGNTDTQYF. The CDR3 region has the DNA TGTGCCAGCAGCCTGGGGACTAGCGGAAACACAGATACGCAGTATTTT.